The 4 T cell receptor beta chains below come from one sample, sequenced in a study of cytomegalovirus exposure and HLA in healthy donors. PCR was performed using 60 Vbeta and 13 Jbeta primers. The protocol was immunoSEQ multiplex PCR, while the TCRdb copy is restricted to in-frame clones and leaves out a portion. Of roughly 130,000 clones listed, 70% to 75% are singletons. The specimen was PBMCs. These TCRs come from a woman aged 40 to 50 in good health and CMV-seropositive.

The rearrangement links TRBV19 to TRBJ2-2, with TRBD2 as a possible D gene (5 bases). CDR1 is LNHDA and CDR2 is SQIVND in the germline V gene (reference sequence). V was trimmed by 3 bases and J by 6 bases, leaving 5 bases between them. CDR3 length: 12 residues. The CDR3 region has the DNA TGTGCCAGTAGTATGAGGGCCGGGGAGCTGTTTTTT. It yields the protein CASSMRAGELFF.

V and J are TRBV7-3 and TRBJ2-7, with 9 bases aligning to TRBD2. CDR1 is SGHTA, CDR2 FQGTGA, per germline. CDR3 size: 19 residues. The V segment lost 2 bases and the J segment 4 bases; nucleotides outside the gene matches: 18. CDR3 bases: TGTGCCAGCAGCTTAGAGGCGACTAGCGGAAGATCTGCCGGGTACGAGCAGTACTTC. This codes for CASSLEATSGRSAGYEQYF.

CDR3 sequence: CAISGRTGMNTEAFF. In DNA form, the CDR3 reads TGTGCCATCAGTGGCCGGACAGGGATGAACACTGAAGCTTTCTTT. The rearrangement uses TRBV10-3 and TRBJ1-1, with 8 bases lining up with TRBD1. The CDR3 is 15 amino acids. Germline loops: CDR1 ENHRY, CDR2 SYGVKD. J gave up 0 bases and V 4 bases, and 4 bases lay outside the gene matches.

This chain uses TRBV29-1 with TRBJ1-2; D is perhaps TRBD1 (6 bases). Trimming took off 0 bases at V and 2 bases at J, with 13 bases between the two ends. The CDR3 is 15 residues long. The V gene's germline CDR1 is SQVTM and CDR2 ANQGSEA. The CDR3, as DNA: TGCAGCGTTGAAGACCCCCGCGGGGGCAACTATGGCTACACCTTC. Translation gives CSVEDPRGGNYGYTF. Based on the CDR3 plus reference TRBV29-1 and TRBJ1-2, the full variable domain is SAVISQKPSRDICQRGTSLTIQCQVDSQVTMMFWYRQQPGQSLTLIATANQGSEATYESGFVIDKFPISRPNLTFSTLTVSNMSPEDSSIYLCSVEDPRGGNYGYTFGSGTRLTVV.